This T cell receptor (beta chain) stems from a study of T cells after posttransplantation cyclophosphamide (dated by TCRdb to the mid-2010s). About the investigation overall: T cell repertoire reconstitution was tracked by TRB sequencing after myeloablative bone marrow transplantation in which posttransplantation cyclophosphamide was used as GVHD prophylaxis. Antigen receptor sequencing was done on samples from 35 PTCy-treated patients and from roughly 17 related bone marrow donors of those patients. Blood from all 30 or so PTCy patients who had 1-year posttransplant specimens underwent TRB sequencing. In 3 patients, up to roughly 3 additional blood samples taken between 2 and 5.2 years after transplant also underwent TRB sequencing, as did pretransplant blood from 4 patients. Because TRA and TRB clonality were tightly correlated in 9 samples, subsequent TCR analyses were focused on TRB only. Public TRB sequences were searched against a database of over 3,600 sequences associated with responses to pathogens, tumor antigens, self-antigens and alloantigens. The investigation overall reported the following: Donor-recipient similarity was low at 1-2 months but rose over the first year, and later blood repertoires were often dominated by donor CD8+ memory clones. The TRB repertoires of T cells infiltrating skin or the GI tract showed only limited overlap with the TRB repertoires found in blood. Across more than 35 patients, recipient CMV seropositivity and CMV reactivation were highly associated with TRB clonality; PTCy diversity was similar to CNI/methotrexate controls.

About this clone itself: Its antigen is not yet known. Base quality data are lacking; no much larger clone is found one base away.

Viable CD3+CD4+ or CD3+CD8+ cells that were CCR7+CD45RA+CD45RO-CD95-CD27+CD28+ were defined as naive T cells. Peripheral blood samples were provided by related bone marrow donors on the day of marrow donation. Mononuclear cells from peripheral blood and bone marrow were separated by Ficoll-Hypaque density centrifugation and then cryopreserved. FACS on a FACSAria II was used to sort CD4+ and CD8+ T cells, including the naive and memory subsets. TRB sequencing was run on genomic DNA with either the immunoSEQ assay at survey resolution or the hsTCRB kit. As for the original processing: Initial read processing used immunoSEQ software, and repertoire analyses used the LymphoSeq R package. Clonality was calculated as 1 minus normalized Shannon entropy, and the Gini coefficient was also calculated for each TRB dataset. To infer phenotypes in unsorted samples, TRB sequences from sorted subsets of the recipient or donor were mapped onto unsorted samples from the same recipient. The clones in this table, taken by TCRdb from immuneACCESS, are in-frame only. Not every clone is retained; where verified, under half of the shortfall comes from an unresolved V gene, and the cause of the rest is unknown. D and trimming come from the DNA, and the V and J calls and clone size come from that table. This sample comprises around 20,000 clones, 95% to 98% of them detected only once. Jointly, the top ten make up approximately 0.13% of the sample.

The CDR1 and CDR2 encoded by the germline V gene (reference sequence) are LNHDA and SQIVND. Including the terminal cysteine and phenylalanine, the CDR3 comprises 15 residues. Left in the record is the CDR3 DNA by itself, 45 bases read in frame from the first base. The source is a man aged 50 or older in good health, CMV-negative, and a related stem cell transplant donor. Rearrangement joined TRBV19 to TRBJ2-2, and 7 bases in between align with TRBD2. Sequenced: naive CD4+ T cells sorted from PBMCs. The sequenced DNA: TGTGCGGTGACTAGCCTTGGGGCGAACACCGGGGAGCTGTTTTTT. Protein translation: CAVTSLGANTGELFF.